The TCR beta chain described here comes from a study of cytomegalovirus exposure and HLA in healthy donors. General study points: Highest at DRB1 and lowest at HLA-C, TCR association rates differed among HLA loci in a later analysis. The study labeled 150 to 200 TCR beta chains cytomegalovirus-associated.

Vbeta (60) and Jbeta (13) primers were used in the PCR. In the original workflow: Among the unique TCR beta chains that a later analysis counted, about 79 million in all, around 11 million were shared. Data came from immunoSEQ multiplex PCR; TCRdb stores just in-frame clones and leaves some out. V and J calls and clone size come straight from that table; D and trimming were deduced from the DNA. Of about 83,000 clones listed, 70% to 75% were seen once; the top ten hold about 4.2%. The CDR3 has 13 residues. The V end was cut by 9 bases, the J end by 6 bases, with 16 bases between. The germline CDR1 and CDR2 sequences are SGHRS and YFSETQ. As for this clone: Antigen unknown.

This sequence was found in a man in his fifties or sixties in good health and CMV-seronegative. Source material: PBMCs. V usage is TRBV5-1 and J usage is TRBJ2-1; TRBD2 might be the D (6 bases). The CDR3 protein is CATAGPPGNEQFF. CDR3 sequence (DNA): TGCGCCACGGCGGGACCTCCCGGCAATGAGCAGTTCTTC.